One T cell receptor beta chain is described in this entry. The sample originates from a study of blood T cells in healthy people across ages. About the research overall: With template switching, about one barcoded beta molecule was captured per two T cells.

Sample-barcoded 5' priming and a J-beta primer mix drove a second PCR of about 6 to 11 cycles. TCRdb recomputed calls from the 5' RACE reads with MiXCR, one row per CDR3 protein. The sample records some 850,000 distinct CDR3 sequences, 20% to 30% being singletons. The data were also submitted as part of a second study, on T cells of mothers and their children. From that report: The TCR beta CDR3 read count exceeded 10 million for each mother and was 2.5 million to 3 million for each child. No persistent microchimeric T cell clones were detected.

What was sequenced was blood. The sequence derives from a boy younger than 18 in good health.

Here the CDR3 reads CAISEDRAGDQPQHF. In nucleotides, the CDR3 is TGTGCCATCAGTGAAGACAGGGCGGGAGATCAGCCCCAGCATTTT. The chain links TRBV10-3 to TRBJ1-5, with 7 bases that match TRBD1. The CDR3 is 15 residues long. Germline V gene data show CDR1 as ENHRY and CDR2 as SYGVKD. V lost 3 bases, J lost 5 bases, and 7 bases stayed unmatched.